This T cell receptor beta chain was observed in a study of regulatory T cells in long-lasting Graves disease. General study points: Persistent disease preferred TRBV28, TRBJ1-2 and TRBJ2-5.

V lost 6 bases to trimming and J lost 6 bases, with 17 bases between them. This CDR3 has 14 residues. Many counts were recorded for this clonotype. Its antigen is currently unknown. Time point here: newly diagnosed GD, antithyroid drugs for less than 3 months. TCR sequences were obtained from RNA taken from PBMCs. Patients with Graves' disease were diagnosed by American Thyroid Association guidelines. For TCR beta, libraries came from iRepertoire HTBI primers and Arm-PCR of CDR3 regions. In TCRdb, the multiplex PCR reads were re-called with MiXCR into one record per CDR3 protein. This sample carries approximately 360,000 distinct CDR3 sequences, approximately 12% of them seen once, and the ten largest clones take approximately 19%. The same data also contributed to another study, on T cells in Graves' hyperthyroidism and ophthalmopathy. That paper states: Blood also contained most expanded thyroid clonotypes above 0.001.

This TCR derives from a woman between 18 and 30 years old with Graves disease. Sequencing was performed on peripheral blood mononuclear cells (PBMCs), taken at new diagnosis, from a patient treated with antithyroid drugs. The V call is TRBV12-3 or TRBV12-4, the J call TRBJ1-1, with D unclear. In nucleotides, the CDR3 is TGTGCCAGCAGCCTATTCCACGGCGCCCCTGAAGCTTTCTTT. Protein: CASSLFHGAPEAFF.